This T cell receptor (beta chain) stems from a study of blood T cell repertoires in COVID-19 (dated by TCRdb to 2018 to 2021). General notes on the study: Samples from collaborators originated in the United States, Italy and Spain and spanned both the acute and convalescent phases of COVID-19. The prospective study material was composed of cDNA or gDNA derived from T cells, B-cell-depleted T cells, or PBMCs. Deeply sampled blood TCRbeta repertoires from subjects exposed to, actively infected with, or recovered from COVID-19 were included in the dataset. The repertoires were released in a freely available public database intended as a resource for research on the immune response to SARS-CoV-2. Samples came from the ongoing ImmuneRACE study (first 160 participants) plus 1,254 subjects from 6 global collaborators. A de-identified subject ID, COVID-19 status, age in years and sex were almost always included in the sample metadata. Where available, HLA class I and class II types were obtained from metadata supplied by the sample provider rather than from assay-based typing.

The immunoSEQ Assay, a bias-controlled multiplex PCR, was used to amplify TCRbeta CDR3 regions from genomic DNA. Under the source paper's analysis protocol: Nucleated cell counts per sample were estimated from amplification of reference gene primers within the assay. To quantify the absolute abundance of each unique TCRbeta CDR3 rearrangement, sequence reads were collapsed and filtered. Productive Simpson clonality was computed per sample as the square root of Simpson's diversity index over productive rearrangements. TCRdb mirrors the immuneACCESS table, restricted to in-frame sequences. Some clones are absent from its copies; in checked studies, under half trace to an unresolved V gene, and the reason for the others is unknown. Clonal size and the V and J genes are those of that table, whereas D and trimming came from the DNA. This sample has about 210,000 clones in its table, and approximately 80% of those were observed once. The top ten constitute about 9.3% of the sample.

Results and caveats for the whole study, not just this receptor: Clinical and demographic metadata were provided uncurated, with the amount varying by source and participant.

The junction shows trimming of 5 bases on V and 5 bases on J, plus 15 bases between the germline ends. The CDR3, cysteine through phenylalanine, is 14 amino acids long. The read is trimmed to its CDR3 DNA, 42 bases read in frame from base 1. CDR1 and CDR2, looked up from the germline V gene (reference sequence), are SEHNR and FQNEAQ. Participants in the prospective study were enrolled through a virtual design, were aged roughly 18 to 100 years, and lived in approximately 25 United States geographic areas. In the prospective study, participants were assigned to cohorts based on the clinical history participants reported in a screening survey and a study questionnaire. ImmuneRACE Cohort 3 recovered participants were defined by two consecutive negative NP/OP PCR tests, healthcare professional clearance, or symptom resolution. In the prospective study, mobile phlebotomists collected whole blood, serum and a nasopharyngeal or oropharyngeal swab from each participant. Over a roughly 2-month period, participants in the prospective study had the option of providing additional blood draws and questionnaires. Prospective study blood samples were shipped either frozen or at room temperature before DNA extraction.

This clone was seen a handful of times. Its antigen remains undetermined. One base away there is no much larger clone; base qualities are not given. Sequencing was done on a sample of PBMCs or T cells enriched from blood (not recorded which). The clonotype comes from a middle-aged man who had recovered from COVID-19. Here the chain combines TRBV7-9 and TRBJ1-2; tentative D gene TRBD1, with 6 bases matching. The sequenced DNA: TGTGCCAGCAGCCTTCCATGGGACACATATGGCTACACCTTC. The translation is CASSLPWDTYGYTF.